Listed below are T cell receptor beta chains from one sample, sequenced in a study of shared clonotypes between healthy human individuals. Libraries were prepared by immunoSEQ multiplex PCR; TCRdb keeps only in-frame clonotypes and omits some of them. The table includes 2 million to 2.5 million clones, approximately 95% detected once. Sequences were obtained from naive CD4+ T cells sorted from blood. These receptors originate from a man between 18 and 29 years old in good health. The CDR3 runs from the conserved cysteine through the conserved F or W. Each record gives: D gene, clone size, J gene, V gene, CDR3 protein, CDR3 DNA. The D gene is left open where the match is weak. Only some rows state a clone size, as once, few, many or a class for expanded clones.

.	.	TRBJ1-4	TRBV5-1	CASSLAGENEKLFF	TGCGCCAGCAGCTTGGCGGGGGAGAATGAAAAACTGTTTTTT
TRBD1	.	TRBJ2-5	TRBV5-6	CASSRDRLGETQYF	TGTGCCAGCAGTCGGGACAGGTTAGGAGAGACCCAGTACTTC
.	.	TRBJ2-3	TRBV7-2	CASSFVSGLTDTQYF	TGTGCCAGCAGCTTTGTCAGCGGACTCACAGATACGCAGTATTTT
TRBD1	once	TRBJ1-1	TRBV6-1	CASSLGETGGTEAFF	TGTGCCAGCAGTCTCGGTGAAACAGGGGGCACTGAAGCTTTCTTT
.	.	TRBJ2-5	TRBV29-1	CSVDVGGRETQYF	TGCAGCGTTGATGTGGGGGGGCGAGAGACCCAGTACTTC
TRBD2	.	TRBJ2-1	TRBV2	CASSVSSGRLYNEQFF	TGTGCCAGCAGTGTGTCTAGCGGGAGGCTCTACAATGAGCAGTTCTTC
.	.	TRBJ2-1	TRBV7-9	CASSSQGNEQFF	TGTGCCAGCAGCTCACAGGGCAATGAGCAGTTCTTC
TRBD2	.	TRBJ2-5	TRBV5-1	CASSGTSRETQYF	TGCGCCAGCAGCGGGACTAGCAGAGAGACCCAGTACTTC
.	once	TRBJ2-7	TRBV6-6	CASRTNQQGNDEQYF	TGTGCCAGCCGTACTAATCAACAGGGAAACGACGAGCAGTACTTC
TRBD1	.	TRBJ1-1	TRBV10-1	CASSEGGTGVNTEAFF	TGCGCCAGCAGTGAAGGGGGGACAGGGGTGAACACTGAAGCTTTCTTT
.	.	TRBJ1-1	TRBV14	CASSHTDSEAFF	TGTGCCAGCAGCCATACGGACAGTGAAGCTTTCTTT
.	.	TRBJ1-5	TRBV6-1	CASSEALGPSVNQPQHF	TGTGCCAGCAGTGAAGCCTTGGGCCCATCGGTCAATCAGCCCCAGCATTTT
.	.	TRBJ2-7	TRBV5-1	CASRLAPKGEQYF	TGCGCCAGCAGATTGGCCCCCAAGGGAGAGCAGTACTTC
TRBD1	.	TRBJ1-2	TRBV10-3	CAISPTGLDGYTF	TGTGCCATCAGTCCGACAGGGCTCGATGGCTACACCTTC
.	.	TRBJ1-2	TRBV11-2	CASSPLQGVWMGGRTF	TGTGCCAGCAGCCCTCTCCAGGGAGTGTGGATGGGGGGAAGGACCTTC
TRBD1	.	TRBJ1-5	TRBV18	CASSTPSYRGVQPQHF	TGTGCCAGCTCAACCCCCTCCTACAGGGGTGTTCAGCCCCAGCATTTT
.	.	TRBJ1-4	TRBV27	CASSSPRVHGGATNEKLFF	TGTGCCAGCAGTTCCCCCAGGGTCCATGGGGGTGCAACTAATGAAAAACTGTTTTTT
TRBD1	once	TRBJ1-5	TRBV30	CAWGGQGGEPQHF	TGTGCCTGGGGTGGACAGGGGGGGGAGCCCCAGCATTTT
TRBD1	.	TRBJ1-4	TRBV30	CAWSVLDRSNEKLFF	TGTGCCTGGAGTGTACTGGACAGGAGCAATGAAAAACTGTTTTTT
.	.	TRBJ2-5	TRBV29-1	CSVGVETQYF	TGCAGCGTTGGTGTTGAGACCCAGTACTTC
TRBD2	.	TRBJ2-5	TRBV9	CASSVVLAGQETQYF	TGTGCCAGCAGCGTAGTACTAGCGGGCCAAGAGACCCAGTACTTC
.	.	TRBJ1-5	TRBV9	CASSLTESNQPQHF	TGTGCCAGCAGCCTCACCGAGAGCAATCAGCCCCAGCATTTT
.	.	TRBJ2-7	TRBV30	CAWSDTGEQYF	TGTGCCTGGAGCGATACAGGGGAGCAGTACTTC
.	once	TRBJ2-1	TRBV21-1	CAIREGEQFF	TGTGCCATCCGGGAGGGCGAGCAGTTCTTC
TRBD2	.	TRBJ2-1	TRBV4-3	CASSLLGAGGYNEQFF	TGCGCCAGCAGCCTCCTGGGGGCGGGAGGCTACAATGAGCAGTTCTTC
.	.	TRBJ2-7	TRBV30	CAWNRGASYEQYF	TGTGCCTGGAATCGGGGGGCCTCCTACGAGCAGTACTTC
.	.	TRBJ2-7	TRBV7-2	CASSLSGGPYEQYF	TGTGCCAGCAGCTTATCAGGAGGGCCCTACGAGCAGTACTTC
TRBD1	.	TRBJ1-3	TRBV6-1	CASSGAGGGNTIYF	TGTGCCAGCAGTGGCGCAGGGGGAGGAAACACCATATATTTT
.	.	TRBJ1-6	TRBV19	CASSMPTANSPLHF	TGTGCCAGTAGTATGCCGACAGCAAATTCACCCCTCCACTTT
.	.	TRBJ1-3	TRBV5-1	CASSQGFSGNTIYF	TGCGCCAGCAGCCAGGGATTCTCTGGAAACACCATATATTTT
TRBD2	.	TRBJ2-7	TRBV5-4	CASSFLAGGPSEQYF	TGTGCCAGCAGCTTCTTAGCGGGAGGGCCAAGCGAGCAGTACTTC
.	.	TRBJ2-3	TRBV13	CASGGGRTDTQYF	TGTGCCAGTGGGGGGGGCAGGACAGATACGCAGTATTTT
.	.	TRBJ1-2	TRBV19	CASSIGQENYGYTF	TGTGCCAGTAGTATTGGGCAGGAGAACTATGGCTACACCTTC
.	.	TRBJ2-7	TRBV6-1	CASSVGGAQYEQYF	TGTGCCAGCAGTGTAGGCGGGGCCCAATACGAGCAGTACTTC
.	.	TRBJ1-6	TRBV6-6	CASSSSGTLNSPLHF	TGTGCCAGCAGTTCCTCCGGGACATTGAATTCACCCCTCCACTTT
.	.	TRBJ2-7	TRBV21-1	CASSTRTVPYEQYF	TGTGCCAGCAGCACCCGGACGGTCCCCTACGAGCAGTACTTC
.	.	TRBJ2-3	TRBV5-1	CASSSIGGGSSTDTQYF	TGCGCCAGCAGCTCAATTGGAGGGGGGTCTAGCACAGATACGCAGTATTTT
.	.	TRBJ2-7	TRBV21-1	CASSARCWTNYEQYF	TGTGCCAGCAGCGCCCGTTGTTGGACCAACTACGAGCAGTACTTC
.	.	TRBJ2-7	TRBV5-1	CASSLDNREQYF	TGCGCCAGCAGCCTCGATAATAGAGAGCAGTACTTC
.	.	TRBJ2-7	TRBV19	CASSRQETYEQYF	TGTGCCAGTAGTAGACAGGAAACCTACGAGCAGTACTTC
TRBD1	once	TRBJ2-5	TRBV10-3	CAISGRGQGFQETQYF	TGTGCCATCAGTGGTCGGGGACAGGGATTTCAAGAGACCCAGTACTTC